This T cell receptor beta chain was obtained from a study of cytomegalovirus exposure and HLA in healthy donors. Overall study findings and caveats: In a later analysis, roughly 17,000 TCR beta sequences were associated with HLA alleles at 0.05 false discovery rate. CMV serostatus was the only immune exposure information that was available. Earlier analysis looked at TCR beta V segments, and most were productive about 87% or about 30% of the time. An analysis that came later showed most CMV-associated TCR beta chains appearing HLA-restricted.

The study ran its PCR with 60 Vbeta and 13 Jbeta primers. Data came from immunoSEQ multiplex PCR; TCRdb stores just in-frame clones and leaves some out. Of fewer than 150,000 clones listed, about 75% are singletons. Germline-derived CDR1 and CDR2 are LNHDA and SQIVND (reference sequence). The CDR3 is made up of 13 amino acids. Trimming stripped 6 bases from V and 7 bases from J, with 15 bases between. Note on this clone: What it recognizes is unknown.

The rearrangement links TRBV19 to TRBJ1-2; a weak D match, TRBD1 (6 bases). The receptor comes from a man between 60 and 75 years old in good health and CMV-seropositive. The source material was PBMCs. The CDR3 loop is CASRPQGIGGYTF. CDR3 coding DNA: TGTGCCAGTAGACCACAGGGTATTGGTGGCTACACCTTC. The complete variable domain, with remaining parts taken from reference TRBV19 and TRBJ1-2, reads DGGITQSPKYLFRKEGQNVTLSCEQNLNHDAMYWYRQDPGQGLRLIYYSQIVNDFQKGDIAEGYSVSREKKESFPLTVTSAQKNPTAFYLCASRPQGIGGYTFGSGTRLTVV.